Following are 15 T cell receptor beta chains from one sample sequenced in a study of STAT3 mutations in large granular lymphocyte leukemia. Antigens for these TCRs are unknown. Whole-study results and caveats: Every T-cell large granular lymphocyte leukemia patient had at least one immunodominant TCR beta clonotype.

Measured with immunoSEQ multiplex PCR; TCRdb has only the in-frame clones, and not every one. The repertoire consists of thousands of clones, with around two thirds occurring once and the leading ten covering around 88%. Sequences were obtained from peripheral blood mononuclear cells. Every receptor here comes from a man between 60 and 70 years old with T-cell large granular lymphocyte leukemia. Some clones in this sample may be carry-over from other donors' samples.

This chain connects TRBV18 to TRBJ1-1, with D possibly being TRBD1 (5 bases). V was clipped by 1 base and J by 4 bases, with 7 bases between them. Germline V lookup: CDR1 KGHSH, CDR2 LQKENI. This CDR3 comprises 13 residues. CDR3 region: CASSPRGGTEAFF. The CDR3, as DNA: TGTGCCAGCTCACCACGGGGGGGCACTGAAGCTTTCTTT. The variable domain in full, completed from reference TRBV18 and TRBJ1-1, reads NAGVMQNPRHLVRRRGQEARLRCSPMKGHSHVYWYRQLPEEGLKFMVYLQKENIIDESGMPKERFSAEFPKEGPSILRIQQVVRGDSAAYFCASSPRGGTEAFFGQGTRLTVV.

This clone was found once. The chain combines TRBV9 with TRBJ2-7, with 9 bases fitting TRBD1. The length of the CDR3 is 12 residues. Germline V gene lookup returns CDR1 SGDLS and CDR2 YYNGEE. Unmatched junction bases numbered 4, after V lost 4 bases and J lost 8 bases. The CDR3 DNA is TGTGCCAGCAGCATTGGACAGGGGAAGCAGTACTTC. Its translation is CASSIGQGKQYF.

V gene TRBV5-4 combines with J gene TRBJ2-3, with D possibly matching TRBD2 (5 bases). Per the germline V gene, CDR1 is SGHNT and CDR2 is YYREEE (reference sequence). V lost 4 bases, J lost 4 bases, and 22 bases lay in between. The CDR3 is 17 residues long. CDR3 protein: CASSRDEQRRRADTQYF. The CDR3 DNA reads as TGTGCCAGCAGCCGCGACGAGCAGCGGAGGCGGGCAGATACGCAGTATTTT. The complete variable domain, with remaining parts taken from reference TRBV5-4 and TRBJ2-3, reads ETGVTQSPTHLIKTRGQQVTLRCSSQSGHNTVSWYQQALGQGPQFIFQYYREEENGRGNFPPRFSGLQFPNYSSELNVNALELDDSALYLCASSRDEQRRRADTQYFGPGTRLTVL.

J is TRBJ2-5 and V is TRBV7-9; D remains unclear. The germline V gene encodes CDR1 SEHNR and CDR2 FQNEAQ (reference sequence). This CDR3 has 13 residues. With 3 bases removed from V and 7 bases from J, the gap between germline ends came to 12 bases. The CDR3 DNA reads TGTGCCAGCAGCTTTGAGCCAAGCGTGACCCAGTACTTC. It yields the protein CASSFEPSVTQYF.

This chain links TRBV7-9 with TRBJ1-1; D gene uncertain. V dropped 1 base and J dropped 0 bases, with 3 bases sitting between them. The CDR3 is made up of 13 amino acids. Per the germline V gene, CDR1 is SEHNR and CDR2 is FQNEAQ (reference sequence). CDR3 sequence reads: CASSLEMNTEAFF. For the CDR3, the DNA is TGTGCCAGCAGCTTAGAAATGAACACTGAAGCTTTCTTT.

The rearrangement links TRBV6-5 to TRBJ2-7; 7 nucleotides match TRBD1. This CDR3 is 13 amino acids long. V was pared by 9 bases and J by 2 bases, with 7 bases of the junction left unmatched. CDR1 and CDR2 (germline): MNHEY, SVGAGI. The CDR3 nucleotides read TGTGCCAGTAGACAGGGTCACCCCTACGAGCAGTACTTC. Protein product: CASRQGHPYEQYF.

The chain employs TRBV7-9 and TRBJ2-7; TRBD2 agrees at 8 bases. The V gene end was trimmed by 3 bases and the J gene end by 5 bases; junction bases not matched to a gene: 3. Germline V CDR1 and CDR2: SEHNR, FQNEAQ (reference sequence). This CDR3 region has 13 residues. The CDR3 DNA reads TGTGCCAGCAGCTTTGGAGCGGGGGACGAGCAGTACGTC. Protein sequence: CASSFGAGDEQYV.

This rearrangement joins TRBV7-9 to TRBJ2-7; D call uncertain. Germline V gene data show CDR1 as SEHNR and CDR2 as FQNEAQ (reference sequence). This CDR3 has 14 residues. Trimming stripped 4 bases from V and 5 bases from J, with 15 bases between. The CDR3 DNA reads as TGTGCCAGCAGCTCCGACGGACGAACCCACGAGCAGTACTTC. Its translation is CASSSDGRTHEQYF. Using reference TRBV7-9 and TRBJ2-7 for the parts outside the CDR3, the full variable domain is DTGVSQNPRHKITKRGQNVTFRCDPISEHNRLYWYRQTLGQGPEFLTYFQNEAQLEKSRLLSDRFSAERPKGSFSTLEIQRTEQGDSAMYLCASSSDGRTHEQYFGPGTRLTVT.

This clone came up a few times. The rearrangement joins TRBV5-1 to TRBJ2-7; a possible D gene is TRBD2 (6 bases). This CDR3 comprises 15 residues. CDR1 SGHRS and CDR2 YFSETQ come from the germline V gene. Trimming pared 3 bases from V and 3 bases from J, leaving 16 bases between. The CDR3 region has the DNA TGCGCCAGCAGCTCGGGACTCCTACAGAACTACGAGCAGTACTTC. Its translation is CASSSGLLQNYEQYF.

The chain carries TRBV7-9 and TRBJ1-3; D gene uncertain. Germline CDR1 and CDR2: SEHNR and FQNEAQ (reference sequence). The germline V and J ends were trimmed by 4 bases and 1 base, with 8 bases remaining between them. This CDR3 comprises 14 residues. The CDR3 nucleotides are TGTGCCAGCAGCTCAGAGGCGTCTGGAAACACCATATATTTT. Protein sequence: CASSSEASGNTIYF.

This clone has more than one count but fewer than ten. The chain carries TRBV6-1 and TRBJ2-1; D is ambiguous. This CDR3 has 11 amino acids. The germline gives CDR1 MNHNS, CDR2 SASEGT. Trimming shortened V by 4 bases and J by 7 bases, and 5 bases separated the two germline ends. The CDR3 nucleotides read TGTGCCAGCAGTGGCGGAAATGAGCAGTTCTTC. Residues: CASSGGNEQFF.

V and J are TRBV5-6 and TRBJ2-7, with D tentatively TRBD2 (6 bases). This CDR3 contains 13 residues. Germline CDR1 reads SGHDT; CDR2 reads YYEEEE. Trimming removed 4 bases from V and 2 bases from J, with 10 bases in between. The CDR3 region has the DNA TGTGCCAGCAGCCTCGGGGGAACCTACGAGCAGTACTTC. Protein sequence: CASSLGGTYEQYF.

V usage is TRBV5-1 and J usage is TRBJ1-4; no clear D gene. There are 13 residues in the CDR3. Germline CDR1 is SGHRS and CDR2 is YFSETQ. The V gene lost 4 bases and the J gene lost 5 bases, with 9 bases spanning the gap. The CDR3 DNA reads TGCGCCAGCAGCCCCGGATTAAATGAAAAACTGTTTTTT. This translates into CASSPGLNEKLFF.

This chain links TRBV30 with TRBJ1-1, with a tentative D call TRBD1 (6 bases). Trimming stripped 4 bases from V and 2 bases from J, with 11 bases between. Germline-derived CDR1 and CDR2 are GTSNPN and SVGIG (reference sequence). This CDR3 contains 13 residues. For the CDR3, the DNA is TGTGCCTGGACTCGACAGGCCAACACTGAAGCTTTCTTT. Translation gives CAWTRQANTEAFF. Filled out from reference TRBV30 and TRBJ1-1, the complete variable domain reads SQTIHQWPATLVQPVGSPLSLECTVEGTSNPNLYWYRQAAGRGLQLLFYSVGIGQISSEVPQNLSASRPQDRQFILSSKKLLLSDSGFYLCAWTRQANTEAFFGQGTRLTVV.

Remarks on this clone: One end of the junction is discordant with germline, which a read error may explain. The chain carries TRBV18 and TRBJ2-3, with TRBD1 matching over 9 bases. Germline CDR1 reads KGHSH; CDR2 reads LQKENI. The length of the CDR3 is 14 residues. CDR3 bases: TGTGCCAACTCAGGGGACAGGGCCCCAGATACGCAGTATTTT. Its protein is CANSGDRAPDTQYF.